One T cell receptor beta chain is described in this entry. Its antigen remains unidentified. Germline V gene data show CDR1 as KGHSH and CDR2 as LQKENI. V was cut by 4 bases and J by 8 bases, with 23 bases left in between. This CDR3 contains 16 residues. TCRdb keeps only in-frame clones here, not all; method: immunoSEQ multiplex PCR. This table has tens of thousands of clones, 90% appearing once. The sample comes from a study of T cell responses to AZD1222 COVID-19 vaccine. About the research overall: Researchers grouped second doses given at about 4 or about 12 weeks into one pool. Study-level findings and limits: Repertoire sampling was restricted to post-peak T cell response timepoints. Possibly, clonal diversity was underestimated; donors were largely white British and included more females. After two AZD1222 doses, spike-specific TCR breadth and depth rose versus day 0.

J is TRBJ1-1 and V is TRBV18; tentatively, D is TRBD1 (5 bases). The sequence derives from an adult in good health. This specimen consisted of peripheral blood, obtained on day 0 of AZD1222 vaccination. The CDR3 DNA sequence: TGTGCCAGCTCACGGATTGGAACAGGTACCGCAGAGGAAGCTTTCTTT. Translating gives CASSRIGTGTAEEAFF.